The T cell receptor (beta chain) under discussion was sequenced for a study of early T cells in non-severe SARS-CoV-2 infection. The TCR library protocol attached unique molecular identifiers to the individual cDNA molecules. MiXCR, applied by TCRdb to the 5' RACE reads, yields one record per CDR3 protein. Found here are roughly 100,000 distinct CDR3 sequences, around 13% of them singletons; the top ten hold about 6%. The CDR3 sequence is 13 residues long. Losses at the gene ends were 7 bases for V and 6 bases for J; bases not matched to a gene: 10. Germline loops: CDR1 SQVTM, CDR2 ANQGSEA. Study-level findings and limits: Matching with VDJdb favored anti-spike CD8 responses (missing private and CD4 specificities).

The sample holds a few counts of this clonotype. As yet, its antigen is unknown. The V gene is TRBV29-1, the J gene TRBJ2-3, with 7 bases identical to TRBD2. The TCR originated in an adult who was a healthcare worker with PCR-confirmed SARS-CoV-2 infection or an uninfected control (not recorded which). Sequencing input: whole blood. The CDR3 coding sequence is TGCAGCGGACACCGACTAGCAGGGGATACGCAGTATTTT. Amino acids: CSGHRLAGDTQYF.